This T cell receptor beta chain was found in a study of shared clonotypes between healthy human individuals. Germline V gene lookup returns CDR1 SGHRS and CDR2 YFSETQ. Trimming cost V 2 bases and J 8 bases, with 10 bases left between them. The CDR3 sequence is 12 residues long. Assay: immunoSEQ multiplex PCR; the TCRdb copy retains only in-frame clones and omits some. The table lists roughly 2.6 million clones, about 92% of them singletons. The chain links TRBV5-1 to TRBJ1-1; D unresolved. The TCR sequence derives from a man in his late teens or twenties in good health. The sample consisted of naive CD4+ T cells sorted from blood. Indicated subset: CD45RA+ positively selected. DNA for the CDR3: TGCGCCAGCAGCTTTTCGGGCGTCGAAGCTTTCTTT. Encoded protein: CASSFSGVEAFF.